This T cell receptor (beta chain) was retrieved from a study of OX40 agonist ivuxolimab in advanced cancers. The overall study: From 23 to 79 years was the age range, with a mean of roughly 59 years, and approximately 84% were male. Enrollees could have had prior anti-PD-1, anti-PD-L1 or anti-CTLA-4 therapy, which approximately 38% had received.

In regard to this clone: Its antigen is as yet unknown.

The study, taken as a whole, reports: It was not determined which antigens were specifically recognized by the peripheral T cells that had undergone clonal expansion.

TCRdb keeps only in-frame clones here, not all; method: immunoSEQ multiplex PCR. The profile shows 50,000 or so clones, approximately 90% of them singletons. The sample consisted of CD4+ or CD8+ T cells sorted from blood, taken in a trial of the OX40 agonist ivuxolimab. The source is an adult with an advanced solid tumor such as melanoma, head and neck, liver or kidney cancer.

The CDR3 reads CASSVGPGVDELFF. For the CDR3, the DNA is TGTGCCAGCAGTGTGGGACCAGGGGTTGATGAACTGTTTTTT. The chain carries TRBV2 and TRBJ1-4; tentative D call: TRBD1 (6 bases). This CDR3 has 14 amino acids. CDR1 and CDR2 from the germline V gene are SNHLY and FYNNEI. V dropped 4 bases and J dropped 12 bases, with 18 bases sitting between them. Combining the CDR3 with reference TRBV2 and TRBJ1-4 gives the whole variable domain EPEVTQTPSHQVTQMGQEVILRCVPISNHLYFYWYRQILGQKVEFLVSFYNNEISEKSEIFDDQFSVERPDGSNFTLKIRSTKLEDSAMYFCASSVGPGVDELFFGSGTQLSVL.